A selection of T cell receptor beta chains follows, all from one sample in a study of OX40 agonist ivuxolimab in advanced cancers. Sequenced by immunoSEQ multiplex PCR; TCRdb stores in-frame clones only, minus some. Seen here are about 30,000 clones, 81% observed once, and the top ten hold about a fifth. The sample was CD4+ or CD8+ T cells sorted from blood, taken in a trial of the OX40 agonist ivuxolimab. Every receptor here comes from an adult with an advanced solid tumor such as melanoma, head and neck, liver or kidney cancer. Each CDR3 is given with its conserved first and last residue. A D gene is named only where the DNA matches it firmly. Expanded clones get a size class; other rows say once, few or many, or leave the size out.

D gene	clone size	V gene	CDR3 length	J gene	CDR3 DNA	CDR3 protein
TRBD1	few	TRBV2	14	TRBJ1-6	TGTGCCAGCAGTTTCAGGGGGCTTAATTCACCCCTCCACTTT	CASSFRGLNSPLHF
TRBD2	NA	TRBV9	16	TRBJ2-2	TGTGCCAGCAGCGCTTCTAGCGGCCCCCGTACCGGGGAGCTGTTTTTT	CASSASSGPRTGELFF
NA	NA	TRBV18	16	TRBJ1-4	TGTGCCAGCTCACCTGGTCAGACAATTAACAATGAAAAACTGTTTTTT	CASSPGQTINNEKLFF
TRBD1	NA	TRBV25-1	15	TRBJ1-2	TGTGCCAGCAGTGATCCCTCCGGGACAGACTATGGCTACACCTTC	CASSDPSGTDYGYTF
NA	NA	TRBV7-8	15	TRBJ1-4	TGTGCCAGCAGCTTAGGGGGGGCTAATAATGAAAAACTGTTTTTT	CASSLGGANNEKLFF
NA	NA	TRBV5-1	14	TRBJ1-3	TGCGCCAGCAGCTACGAGGGCTCTGGAAACACCATATATTTT	CASSYEGSGNTIYF
NA	NA	TRBV27	14	TRBJ1-4	TGTGCCAGCCGAGAAAAACAGGGTACTGAAAAACTGTTTTTT	CASREKQGTEKLFF
NA	NA	TRBV10-2	13	TRBJ1-3	TGCGCCAGCCAAACAGGACCGGGAAACACCATATATTTT	CASQTGPGNTIYF
NA	NA	TRBV9	14	TRBJ2-5	TGTGCCAGCAGCCCAGGGGCAGCAGGCGAGACCCAGTACTTC	CASSPGAAGETQYF
TRBD2	NA	TRBV6-6	14	TRBJ2-7	TGTGCCAGCGGGGCTAGCGGGAGAATGTACGAGCAGTACTTC	CASGASGRMYEQYF
NA	NA	TRBV6-5	12	TRBJ1-1	TGTGCCATCAGGGGAGGGGGCACTGAAGCTTTCTTT	CAIRGGGTEAFF
NA	NA	TRBV7-9	13	TRBJ1-6	TGTGCCAGCAGCTTATTTGAGGGAACTCCCCTCCACTTT	CASSLFEGTPLHF
NA	NA	TRBV19	15	TRBJ2-5	TGTGCCAGTAGTATAGCGTGGCAGGGAAAAGAGACCCAGTACTTC	CASSIAWQGKETQYF
NA	NA	TRBV7-2	14	TRBJ1-2	TGTGCCAGCAGGAGGGACATCGGGTCCTATGGCTACACCTTC	CASRRDIGSYGYTF
NA	NA	TRBV7-9	16	TRBJ2-3	TGTGCCAGCAGCTTAGGAGGGCTTCTCCCCACAGATACGCAGTATTTT	CASSLGGLLPTDTQYF
TRBD2	NA	TRBV18	21	TRBJ2-3	TGTGCCAGCTCACCACCGATCGGATGGTTAGAAGCGGGAGGCCGCACAGATACGCAGTATTTT	CASSPPIGWLEAGGRTDTQYF
NA	NA	TRBV7-9	14	TRBJ1-3	TGTGCCAGCGCTATGGACGGACGGGCGGACACCATATATTTT	CASAMDGRADTIYF
NA	NA	TRBV7-3	15	TRBJ2-6	TGTGCCAGCAGGGGACCGAGCTCTGGGGCCAACGTCCTGACTTTC	CASRGPSSGANVLTF
NA	NA	TRBV6-5	13	TRBJ2-7	TGTGCCAGCAGTTACCGTGTCTCCTACGAGCAGTACTTC	CASSYRVSYEQYF
NA	few	TRBV7-3	15	TRBJ2-3	TGTGCCAGCAGCTTAGTCGGGTCGGGCTCAGATACGCAGTATTTT	CASSLVGSGSDTQYF
NA	medium-sized	TRBV9	13	TRBJ2-7	TGTGCCAGCAGCGCGCAGGGTGCCTACGAGCAGTACTTC	CASSAQGAYEQYF
NA	NA	TRBV6-6	13	TRBJ1-5	TGTGCCAGCACCGCCGGGACGCTCGAGTCCTTACATTTT	CASTAGTLESLHF
TRBD2	NA	TRBV5-1	14	TRBJ2-1	TGCGCCACCTCACTAGCGGGGAAACACAATGAGCAGTTCTTC	CATSLAGKHNEQFF
TRBD1	few	TRBV29-1	14	TRBJ1-1	TGCAGCGCTCAAGGGACAGGCCCGAGAACTGAAGCTTTCTTT	CSAQGTGPRTEAFF
NA	NA	TRBV28	15	TRBJ2-7	TGTGCCAGCAGTTTAAGGGGATCAGGGAGCTACGAGCAGTACTTC	CASSLRGSGSYEQYF
TRBD2	NA	TRBV5-1	15	TRBJ2-7	TGCGCCAGCAGCTTGGAAGCGGGGCCTACCTACGAGCAGTACTTC	CASSLEAGPTYEQYF
TRBD2	NA	TRBV6-1	16	TRBJ2-7	TGTGCCAGCAGTGAAAGGGCTAGCGGGAGCCGTTACGAGCAGTACTTC	CASSERASGSRYEQYF
TRBD2	NA	TRBV10-3	13	TRBJ2-1	TGTGCCATCAGTCCAGCGGGAAGCGATGAGCAGTTCTTC	CAISPAGSDEQFF
NA	once	TRBV5-1	13	TRBJ1-2	TGCGCCAGCAGCTCGAGAACTAACTATGGCTACACCTTC	CASSSRTNYGYTF
NA	NA	TRBV11-2	14	TRBJ1-1	TGTGCCAGCAGCTTAGGGCAGGGTACTACTGAAGCTTTCTTT	CASSLGQGTTEAFF
NA	NA	TRBV5-4	16	TRBJ2-1	TGTGCCAGCAGCTCCAAAGGGGGGGACCTCTACAATGAGCAGTTCTTC	CASSSKGGDLYNEQFF
TRBD1	NA	TRBV15	14	TRBJ2-7	TGTGCCACCAGCAGAGGGGGACAGGGCTACGAGCAGTACTTC	CATSRGGQGYEQYF
NA	NA	TRBV28	14	TRBJ1-5	TGTGCCAGCAGGGCGGCGGGGACCAATCAGCCCCAGCATTTT	CASRAAGTNQPQHF
TRBD1	NA	TRBV7-8	15	TRBJ2-2	TGTGCCAGCAGCTTAACGGGACAGGGTATCGGGGAGCTGTTTTTT	CASSLTGQGIGELFF
TRBD2	NA	TRBV28	16	TRBJ2-5	TGTGCCAGCAGTTTTATGGCTAGCGGGGTACAAGAGACCCAGTACTTC	CASSFMASGVQETQYF
NA	NA	TRBV19	13	TRBJ1-3	TGTGCCAGCCGGATTATCTCTGGAAACACCATATATTTT	CASRIISGNTIYF
TRBD2	NA	TRBV7-9	13	TRBJ2-7	TGTGCCAGCAGTGGGCTAGCGGGGTTAGAGCAGTACTTC	CASSGLAGLEQYF
TRBD2	NA	TRBV5-1	15	TRBJ2-1	TGCGCCAGCAGCTTAGGCGGGAGGGCCGGAAGTGAGCAGTTCTTC	CASSLGGRAGSEQFF
NA	NA	TRBV5-1	14	TRBJ2-5	TGCGCCAGCAGCTTGTCCACGGGGCAAGAGACCCAGTACTTC	CASSLSTGQETQYF
NA	NA	TRBV5-6	17	TRBJ1-6	TGTGCCAGCAGCTTGACTTTAATCCGGGACCCAAATTCACCCCTCCACTTT	CASSLTLIRDPNSPLHF
TRBD2	NA	TRBV27	17	TRBJ2-1	TGTGCCAGCAGTTGGTCGATGGGTCCTAGCGGGAATGTTGAGCAGTTCTTC	CASSWSMGPSGNVEQFF
NA	few	TRBV18	15	TRBJ1-4	TGTGCCAGCTCGCAGAGCGGGGGGCCTAATGAAAAACTGTTTTTT	CASSQSGGPNEKLFF
NA	NA	TRBV6-5	15	TRBJ2-2	TGTGCCAGCAGCGAACGGGGGTTAGGCACCGGGGAGCTGTTTTTT	CASSERGLGTGELFF
TRBD1	once	TRBV6-6	16	TRBJ1-5	TGTGCCAGCAGTGCCAGACAGGGGTATAGCAATCAGCCCCAGCATTTT	CASSARQGYSNQPQHF
TRBD2	few	TRBV4-1	18	TRBJ2-1	TGCGCCAGCAGCCAAGGACTCCCTCCGGGAGGGCCCTACAATGAGCAGTTCTTC	CASSQGLPPGGPYNEQFF
NA	NA	TRBV4-1	15	TRBJ2-1	TGCGCCAGCAGCCAAACAGGGACCCAGTACAATGAGCAGTTCTTC	CASSQTGTQYNEQFF
NA	NA	TRBV5-1	15	TRBJ2-3	TGCGCCAGCAGGTCCAATAGCGTTAGTACAGATACGCAGTATTTT	CASRSNSVSTDTQYF
TRBD2	NA	TRBV7-3	17	TRBJ2-3	TGTGCCAGCAGCCCCCGCGGTGGACTAGCGCAACCCTATACGCAGTATTTT	CASSPRGGLAQPYTQYF
TRBD1	NA	TRBV6-5	14	TRBJ1-4	TGTGCCAGCAGTAATCAGGGGGCCTTTGAAAAACTGTTTTTT	CASSNQGAFEKLFF
NA	NA	TRBV7-8	14	TRBJ1-5	TGTGCCAGCAGCTTAGGAGGGAGGGATCAGCCCCAGCATTTT	CASSLGGRDQPQHF
NA	NA	TRBV7-9	12	TRBJ2-7	TGTGCCAGCAGCTTGGTTGCCCACGAGCAGTACTTC	CASSLVAHEQYF
NA	NA	TRBV6-5	15	TRBJ1-2	TGTGCCAGCAGACCTACAGGGAAAGCTAACTATGGCTACACCTTC	CASRPTGKANYGYTF
NA	NA	TRBV4-1	14	TRBJ1-1	TGCGCCAGCAGCCCAAGGCGGGGATCGGCTGAAGCTTTCTTT	CASSPRRGSAEAFF
NA	once	TRBV15	12	TRBJ2-3	TGTGCCACCAGCAGGTACACAGATACGCAGTATTTT	CATSRYTDTQYF
NA	NA	TRBV28	15	TRBJ1-1	TGTGCCAGCAGTTCCTCTGGGACGGGGAACACTGAAGCTTTCTTT	CASSSSGTGNTEAFF
TRBD1	NA	TRBV5-1	15	TRBJ1-2	TGCGCCAGCAGCTACTACCGGGACAGGGCGAGAGGCTACACCTTC	CASSYYRDRARGYTF
TRBD1	NA	TRBV5-4	16	TRBJ1-2	TGTGCCAGCAGCCAGGGATTACAGGGGGCCTCCTATGGCTACACCTTC	CASSQGLQGASYGYTF
TRBD1	NA	TRBV11-2	16	TRBJ1-2	TGTGCCAGCAGCTTAAATCAAGGACAGGCTAACTATGGCTACACCTTC	CASSLNQGQANYGYTF
TRBD2	NA	TRBV7-6	13	TRBJ2-2	TGTGCCAGCTGGGGAGGGGTGACCGGGGAGCTGTTTTTT	CASWGGVTGELFF